This TCR beta chain appears in the sequencing data of a study of blood T cell repertoires in COVID-19 (dated by TCRdb to about 2020). Notes on the research overall: Collaborator samples came from the United States, Italy and Spain and covered acute and convalescent phases of COVID-19. The dataset comprised deeply sampled blood TCRbeta repertoires from subjects exposed to, actively infected with, or recovered from COVID-19. The repertoires were made available in a free public database intended to serve as a resource for research on the immune response to SARS-CoV-2. Samples were obtained from the ongoing ImmuneRACE study (first 160 participants) and from 1,254 subjects provided by 6 global collaborators. The material from the prospective study consisted of cDNA or gDNA derived from T cells, B-cell-depleted T cells, or PBMCs. Nearly every sample came with metadata listing a de-identified subject ID, COVID-19 status, age in years and sex. Where available, HLA class I and class II types were obtained from metadata supplied by the sample provider rather than from assay-based typing. Overall results and qualifications from the work: The quantity of clinical and demographic metadata differed by source and by participant and was supplied without curation.

For CDR1 and CDR2, the germline V gene lists LGHNA and YNFKEQ. V lost 1 base and J lost 0 bases; the stretch between them is 12 bases long. From its cysteine to its phenylalanine, the CDR3 spans 17 amino acids. Just the 51-base CDR3 DNA is kept, in frame starting at base 1. TCRbeta CDR3 regions were amplified from genomic DNA by means of the immunoSEQ Assay, a bias-controlled multiplex PCR. The published analysis was carried out like this. Within the assay, amplification of reference gene primers was used to estimate how many nucleated cells each sample contained. To quantify the absolute abundance of each unique TCRbeta CDR3 rearrangement, sequence reads were collapsed and filtered. For each sample, productive Simpson clonality was calculated as the square root of Simpson's diversity index across productive rearrangements. Imported from immuneACCESS, the table was reduced by TCRdb to in-frame sequences with V and J called. These copies leave out some clones; in studies compared against another copy, an unresolved V gene accounts for under half, and the cause of the remainder is not known. Clone size and the V and J calls come from that table; the DNA yielded D and trimming. The sample table holds under 250,000 clones, of which about 93% were seen once. Roughly 0.79% of the sample rests with the top ten.

At one collaborating source in Seattle, patients were enrolled during active infection and were followed longitudinally through the course of disease. Collaborating institutions collected whole blood in K2EDTA tubes following their own protocols. For TCRbeta analysis, collaborator samples were shipped as frozen whole blood, as isolated PBMCs, or as DNA extracted from either sample type. About this clone itself: Its target antigen remains unknown. Base qualities were left out, and no much larger clone turns up one base away.

Recombination linked TRBV4-2 to TRBJ1-4; the D region possibly corresponds to TRBD1 (5 bases align). Sequencing used peripheral blood. The TCR comes from a man under 40 with COVID-19, enrolled during active disease. In nucleotide form, the sequence is TGTGCCAGCAGCCAAGGCGGGGCGAGAGCAACTAATGAAAAACTGTTTTTT. It codes for CASSQGGARATNEKLFF.